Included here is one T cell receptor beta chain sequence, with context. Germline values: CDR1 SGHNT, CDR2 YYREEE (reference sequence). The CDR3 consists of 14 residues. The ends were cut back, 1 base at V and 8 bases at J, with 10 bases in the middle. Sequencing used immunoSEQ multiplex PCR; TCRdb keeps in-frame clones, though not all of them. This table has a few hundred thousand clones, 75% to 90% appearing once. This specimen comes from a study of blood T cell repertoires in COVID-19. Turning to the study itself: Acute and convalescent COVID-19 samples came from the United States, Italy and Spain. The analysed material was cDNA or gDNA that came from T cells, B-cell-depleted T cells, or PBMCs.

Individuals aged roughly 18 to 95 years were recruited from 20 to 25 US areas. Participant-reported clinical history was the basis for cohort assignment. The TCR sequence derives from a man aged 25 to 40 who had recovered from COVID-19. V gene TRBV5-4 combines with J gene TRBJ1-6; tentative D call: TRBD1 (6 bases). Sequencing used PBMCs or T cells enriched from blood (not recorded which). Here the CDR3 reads CASSLSGVDSPLHF. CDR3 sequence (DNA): TGTGCCAGCAGCTTGTCAGGGGTGGATTCACCCCTCCACTTT. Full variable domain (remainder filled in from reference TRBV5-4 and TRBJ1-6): ETGVTQSPTHLIKTRGQQVTLRCSSQSGHNTVSWYQQALGQGPQFIFQYYREEENGRGNFPPRFSGLQFPNYSSELNVNALELDDSALYLCASSLSGVDSPLHFGNGTRLTVT.